Included here is one T cell receptor beta chain sequence, with context. Other DNA sequences in this sample translate to the same CDR3. This record belongs to a study of shared T cell receptors in the human thymus. Using immunoSEQ multiplex PCR, the repertoire was profiled, and TCRdb retains in-frame clones only, with some absent. The sample has 700,000 or so clones; approximately 85% are singletons. The data also belong to a second study, concerning human thymus T cells. This second report adds: Among the donors, all were healthy Finnish infants having corrective surgery for congenital heart defects. Corrective heart surgery yielded the resections from which the thymus tissue came. Thymic repertoires overlap heavily among unrelated individuals, related research has reported.

The sequenced sample was thymocytes. This receptor was obtained from a girl younger than two with a congenital heart defect.

The CDR3 DNA follows: TGTGCCAGCAGCGTGTCCCAGGGTTCTAATGAAAAACTGTTTTTT. Its translation is CASSVSQGSNEKLFF. The chain is built from TRBV9 and TRBJ1-4; maybe TRBD1 (5 bases). V was pared by 2 bases and J by 3 bases, with 11 bases between. The CDR3 consists of 15 residues. Germline V lookup: CDR1 SGDLS, CDR2 YYNGEE.